This TCR beta chain came from a study of T cells after yellow fever vaccination. For TCR, cDNA came from 5'RACE template switching, which added a universal primer site and UMIs. MiXCR, run by TCRdb on the 5' RACE reads, gives a single entry per CDR3 protein. The top ten hold approximately 15% of the sample, which has 500,000 to 650,000 distinct CDR3 sequences, around 12% seen once. The CDR3 is 19 amino acids. From germline, CDR1 is LNHNV and CDR2 YYDKDF (reference sequence). Unmatched junction bases numbered 18, after V lost 5 bases and J lost 1 base. Here the sequenced sample was PBMCs, taken on the day of the yellow fever booster vaccination. This clonotype originated in a man aged 25-45 years who received the YFV17D yellow fever vaccine. This sequence joins TRBV15 and TRBJ2-7, with 9 bases lining up with TRBD2. DNA of the CDR3: TGTGCCACCAGCGGGTGGACTAGCGTCGGAACCCGAGGTTCCTACGAGCAGTACTTC. Translated: CATSGWTSVGTRGSYEQYF.